Given below is one T cell receptor beta chain in context. The antigen it recognizes is unknown. Base qualities are not recorded, but no much larger clone differs from it by a single base. In the paper's terms, the treatment or condition label means: live attenuated yellow fever vaccine strain. PBMCs were isolated from peripheral blood using a standard Ficoll-Paque protocol. Dynabeads CD4 and CD8 positive selection kits were used to isolate the CD4 and CD8 T-cell fractions. RNA was extracted with TriZol from bulk PBMCs, CD4 and CD8 fractions, and dextramer-positive and dextramer-negative fractions. This specimen belongs to a study of T cells after yellow fever vaccination (dated by TCRdb to about 2019). The study in broad terms: Libraries from fractions with low cell numbers were prepared with the SMART-Seq v4 Ultra Low Input RNA kit. Two healthy male donors made up the cohort, one aged 18 to 29 years and the other aged 30 to 40 years. To track T-cell clones before and after primary and booster YFV17D yellow fever vaccination, bulk TCR alpha and beta repertoires were sequenced longitudinally. Blood was drawn at multiple timepoints before and after primary and secondary immunization, with bulk PBMC replicates and cell subsets isolated. What the study reported, not specific to this receptor: Compared with the primary T-cell response, the secondary T-cell response was faster but weaker, reaching its peak on day 5 rather than on day 15. A small share of clonotypes occurred in both CD4 and CD8 compartments, likely arising from convergent recombination. Because abundant contaminating clonotypes from the bulk population could be contained in FACS-sorted repertoires, computational filtering was required. After the booster, most clones that had expanded after primary vaccination were detected again (around 95% of CD4 and around nine tenths of CD8), suggesting broad maintenance of memory. Because the study included only two donors, the extent to which the findings can be generalized is limited.

The run used an Illumina NovaSeq 6000. Synthesis of TCR cDNA relied on 5'RACE template switching, a step that introduced a universal primer site along with unique molecular identifiers. Priming for cDNA synthesis came from both the TCR alpha and TCR beta constant segments. Library amplification involved two PCR steps, and the second step added sample barcodes and sequencing adapters. Sequencing of the libraries was done on either Illumina HiSeq 2500 (2x100 bp) or NovaSeq (2x150 bp). On the authors' methods: MIGEC handled demultiplexing of reads and collapsing into UMI consensus sequences, while MiXCR performed V(D)J alignment. Vaccine-responding clonotypes were defined with edgeR using replicate PBMC samples, requiring FDR below 0.01 and a log2 fold change above 5 up to day 15. Bulk clonotypes were assigned CD4 or CD8 identity according to which sequenced CD4 or CD8 repertoire held them at higher abundance. Clones were called with MiXCR by TCRdb after fastp trimmed the public reads at Q25, and only in-frame beta chains were retained. CDR3 protein duplicates are merged, each entry listing the most common genes and DNA. The V and J calls were determined by TCRdb, not by the authors. This sample is represented by about 340,000 distinct CDR3 sequences; about 12% of them were singletons. 3.2% of the sample is held by the ten biggest clonotypes.

This TCR was sampled from a man aged 18 to 29 who received the YFV17D yellow fever vaccine. The source was CD4+ T cells sorted from PBMCs, collected 15 days after the yellow fever booster vaccination.

The CDR3 is CASSQDPQGAAGANVLTF. The DNA is TGTGCCAGCAGCCAAGATCCCCAGGGGGCTGCTGGGGCCAACGTCCTGACTTTC. The chain uses TRBV4-2 and TRBJ2-6, with 8 bases matching TRBD1. V is cut back by 0 bases and J by 2 bases, with 6 bases in the junction unmatched. The CDR3 spans 18 residues, from the cysteine through the phenylalanine. Only CDR3 DNA remains: 54 bases, in frame from the first base. CDR1 and CDR2 are read off the germline V gene as LGHNA and YNFKEQ.